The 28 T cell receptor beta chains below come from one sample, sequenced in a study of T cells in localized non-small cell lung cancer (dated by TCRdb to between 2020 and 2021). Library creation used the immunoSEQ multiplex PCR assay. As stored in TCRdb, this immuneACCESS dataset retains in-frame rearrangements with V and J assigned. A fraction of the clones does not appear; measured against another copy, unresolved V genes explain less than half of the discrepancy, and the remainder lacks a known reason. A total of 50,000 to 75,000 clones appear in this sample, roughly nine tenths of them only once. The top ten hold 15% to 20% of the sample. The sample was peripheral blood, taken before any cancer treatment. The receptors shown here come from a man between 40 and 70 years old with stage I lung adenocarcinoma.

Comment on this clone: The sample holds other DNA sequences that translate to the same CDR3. CDR3 loop: CASSVAGDYNEQFF. The DNA of the CDR3 is TGTGCCAGCAGCGTAGCGGGAGACTACAATGAGCAGTTCTTC. J is TRBJ2-1 and V is TRBV9, with D perhaps TRBD2 (6 bases). The CDR3 totals 14 residues. Trimming shortened V by 0 bases and J by 3 bases, and 7 bases separated the two germline ends. Germline V gene sequence: CDR1 SGDLS, CDR2 YYNGEE.

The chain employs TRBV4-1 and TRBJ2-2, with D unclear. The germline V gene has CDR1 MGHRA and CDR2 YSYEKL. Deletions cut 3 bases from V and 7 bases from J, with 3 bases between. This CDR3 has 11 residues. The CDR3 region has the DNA TGCGCCAGCAGCCACCACGGGGAGCTGTTTTTT. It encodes CASSHHGELFF.

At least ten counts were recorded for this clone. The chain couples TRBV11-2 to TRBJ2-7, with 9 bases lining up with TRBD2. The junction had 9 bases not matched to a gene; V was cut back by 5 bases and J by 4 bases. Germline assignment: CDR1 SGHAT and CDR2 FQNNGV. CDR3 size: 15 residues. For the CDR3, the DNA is TGTGCCAGCAGCGAATTAGCGGGAGAACGGTACGAGCAGTACTTC. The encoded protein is CASSELAGERYEQYF.

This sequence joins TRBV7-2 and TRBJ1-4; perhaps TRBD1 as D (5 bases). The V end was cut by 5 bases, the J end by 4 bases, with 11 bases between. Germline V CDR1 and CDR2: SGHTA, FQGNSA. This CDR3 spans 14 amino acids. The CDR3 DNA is TGTGCCAGCAGCACGGGACGGTATAATGAAAAACTGTTTTTT. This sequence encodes CASSTGRYNEKLFF.

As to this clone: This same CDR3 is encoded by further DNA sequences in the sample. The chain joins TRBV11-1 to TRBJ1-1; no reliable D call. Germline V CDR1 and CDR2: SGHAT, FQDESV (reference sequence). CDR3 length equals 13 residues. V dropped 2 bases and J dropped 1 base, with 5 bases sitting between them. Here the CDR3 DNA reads TGTGCCAGCAGCTTAAACAGGAACACTGAAGCTTTCTTT. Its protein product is CASSLNRNTEAFF.

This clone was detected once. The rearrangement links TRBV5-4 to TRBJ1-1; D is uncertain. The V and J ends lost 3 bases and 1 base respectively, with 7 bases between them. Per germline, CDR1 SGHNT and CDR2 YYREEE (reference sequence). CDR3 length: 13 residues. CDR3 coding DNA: TGTGCCAGCAGCTGGAGGGCGAACACTGAAGCTTTCTTT. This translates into CASSWRANTEAFF. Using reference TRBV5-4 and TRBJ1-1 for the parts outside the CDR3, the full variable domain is ETGVTQSPTHLIKTRGQQVTLRCSSQSGHNTVSWYQQALGQGPQFIFQYYREEENGRGNFPPRFSGLQFPNYSSELNVNALELDDSALYLCASSWRANTEAFFGQGTRLTVV.

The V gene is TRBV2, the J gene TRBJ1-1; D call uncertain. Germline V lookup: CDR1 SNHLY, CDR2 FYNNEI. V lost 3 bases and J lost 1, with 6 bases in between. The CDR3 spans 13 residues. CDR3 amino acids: CASSDGPNTEAFF. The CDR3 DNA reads TGTGCCAGCAGTGACGGTCCGAACACTGAAGCTTTCTTT.

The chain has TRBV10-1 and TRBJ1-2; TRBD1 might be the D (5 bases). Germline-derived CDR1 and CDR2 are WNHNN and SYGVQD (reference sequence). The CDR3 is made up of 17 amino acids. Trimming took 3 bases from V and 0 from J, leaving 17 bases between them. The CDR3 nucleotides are TGCGCCAGCAGTGACTGGGCAGGGACCGGAGCTAACTATGGCTACACCTTC. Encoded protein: CASSDWAGTGANYGYTF.

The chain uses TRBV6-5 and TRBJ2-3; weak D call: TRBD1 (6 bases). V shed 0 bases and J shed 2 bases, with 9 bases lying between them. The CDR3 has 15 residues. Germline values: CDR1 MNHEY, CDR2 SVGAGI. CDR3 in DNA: TGTGCCAGCAGTTACTCGGGACACCTCACAGATACGCAGTATTTT. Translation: CASSYSGHLTDTQYF.

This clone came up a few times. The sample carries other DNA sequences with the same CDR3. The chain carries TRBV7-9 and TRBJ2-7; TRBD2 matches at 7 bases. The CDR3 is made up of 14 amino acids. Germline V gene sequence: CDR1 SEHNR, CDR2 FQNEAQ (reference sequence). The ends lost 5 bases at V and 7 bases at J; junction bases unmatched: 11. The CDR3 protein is CASSPRAGPDEQYF. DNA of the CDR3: TGTGCCAGCAGCCCCAGAGCGGGACCTGATGAGCAGTACTTC.

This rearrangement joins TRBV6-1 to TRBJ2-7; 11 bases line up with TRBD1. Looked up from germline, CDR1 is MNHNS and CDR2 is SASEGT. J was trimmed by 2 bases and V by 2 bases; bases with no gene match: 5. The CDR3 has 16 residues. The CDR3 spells CASSELPGQGAYEQYF. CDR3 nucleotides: TGTGCCAGCAGTGAACTTCCGGGACAGGGGGCCTACGAGCAGTACTTC.

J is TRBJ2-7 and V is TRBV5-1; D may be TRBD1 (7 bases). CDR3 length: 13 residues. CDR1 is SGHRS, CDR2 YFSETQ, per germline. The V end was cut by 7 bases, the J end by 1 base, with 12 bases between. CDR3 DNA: TGCGCCAGCGGCCCAGGGGGGTCCTACGAGCAGTACTTC. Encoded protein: CASGPGGSYEQYF.

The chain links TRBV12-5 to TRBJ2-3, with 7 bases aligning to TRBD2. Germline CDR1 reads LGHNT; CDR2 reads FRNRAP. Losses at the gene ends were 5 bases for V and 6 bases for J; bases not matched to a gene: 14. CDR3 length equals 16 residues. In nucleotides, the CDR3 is TGTGCTAGTGGTCCCCCTAGTGCGGGAGTTGCGGATACGCAGTATTTT. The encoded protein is CASGPPSAGVADTQYF.

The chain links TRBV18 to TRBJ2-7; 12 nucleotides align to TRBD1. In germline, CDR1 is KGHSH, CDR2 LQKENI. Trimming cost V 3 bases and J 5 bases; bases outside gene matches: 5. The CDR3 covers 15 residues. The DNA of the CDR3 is TGTGCCAGCTCACCCGGGACAGGGGGCCGCAACGAGCAGTACTTC. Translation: CASSPGTGGRNEQYF. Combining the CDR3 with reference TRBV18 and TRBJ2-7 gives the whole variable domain NAGVMQNPRHLVRRRGQEARLRCSPMKGHSHVYWYRQLPEEGLKFMVYLQKENIIDESGMPKERFSAEFPKEGPSILRIQQVVRGDSAAYFCASSPGTGGRNEQYFGPGTRLTVT.

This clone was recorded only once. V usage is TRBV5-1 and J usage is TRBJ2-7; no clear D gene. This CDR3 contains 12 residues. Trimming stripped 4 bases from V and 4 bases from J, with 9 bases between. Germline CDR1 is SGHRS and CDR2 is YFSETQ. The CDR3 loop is CASSGPSYEQYF. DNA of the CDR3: TGCGCCAGCAGCGGACCTAGTTACGAGCAGTACTTC.

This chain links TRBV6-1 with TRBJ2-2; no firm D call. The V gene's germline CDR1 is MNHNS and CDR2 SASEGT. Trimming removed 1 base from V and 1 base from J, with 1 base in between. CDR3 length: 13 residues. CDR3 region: CASSEVNTGELFF. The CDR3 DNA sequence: TGTGCCAGCAGTGAAGTGAACACCGGGGAGCTGTTTTTT.

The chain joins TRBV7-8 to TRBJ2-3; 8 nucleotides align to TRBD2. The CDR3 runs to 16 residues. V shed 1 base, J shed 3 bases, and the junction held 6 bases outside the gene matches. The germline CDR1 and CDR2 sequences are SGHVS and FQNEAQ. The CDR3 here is CASSLGAGGLTDTQYF. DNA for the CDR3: TGTGCCAGCAGCTTAGGGGCGGGAGGCTTAACAGATACGCAGTATTTT.

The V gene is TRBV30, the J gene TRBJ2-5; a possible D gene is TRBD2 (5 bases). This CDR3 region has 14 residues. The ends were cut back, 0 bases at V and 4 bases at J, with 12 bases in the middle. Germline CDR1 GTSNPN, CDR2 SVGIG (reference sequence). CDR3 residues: CAWSVGGGGETQYF. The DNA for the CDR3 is TGTGCCTGGAGTGTGGGCGGTGGAGGAGAGACCCAGTACTTC.

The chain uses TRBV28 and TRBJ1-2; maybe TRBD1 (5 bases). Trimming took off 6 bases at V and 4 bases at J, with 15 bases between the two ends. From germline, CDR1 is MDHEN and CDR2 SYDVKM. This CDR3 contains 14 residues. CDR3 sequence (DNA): TGTGCCAGCAGGGTGGGGCCGAGCGGCTATGGCTACACCTTC. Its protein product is CASRVGPSGYGYTF.

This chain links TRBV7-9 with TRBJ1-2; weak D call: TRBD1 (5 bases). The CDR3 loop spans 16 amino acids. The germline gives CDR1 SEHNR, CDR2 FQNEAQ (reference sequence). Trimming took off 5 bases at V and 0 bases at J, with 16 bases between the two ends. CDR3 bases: TGTGCCAGCAGCCCTCCAGACGGGACCGCTAACTATGGCTACACCTTC. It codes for CASSPPDGTANYGYTF. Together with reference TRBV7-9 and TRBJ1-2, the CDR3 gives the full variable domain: DTGVSQNPRHKITKRGQNVTFRCDPISEHNRLYWYRQTLGQGPEFLTYFQNEAQLEKSRLLSDRFSAERPKGSFSTLEIQRTEQGDSAMYLCASSPPDGTANYGYTFGSGTRLTVV.

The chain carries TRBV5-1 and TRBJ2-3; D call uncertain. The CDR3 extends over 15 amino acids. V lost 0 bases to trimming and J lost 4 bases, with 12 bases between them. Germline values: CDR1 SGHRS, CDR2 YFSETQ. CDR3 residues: CASSLGTPPSDTQYF. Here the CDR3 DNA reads TGCGCCAGCAGCTTGGGGACGCCCCCGTCAGATACGCAGTATTTT.

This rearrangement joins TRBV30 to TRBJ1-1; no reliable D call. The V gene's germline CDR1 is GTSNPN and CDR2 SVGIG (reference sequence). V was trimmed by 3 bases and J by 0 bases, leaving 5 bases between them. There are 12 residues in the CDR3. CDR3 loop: CAWSLMNTEAFF. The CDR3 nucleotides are TGTGCCTGGAGCCTCATGAACACTGAAGCTTTCTTT. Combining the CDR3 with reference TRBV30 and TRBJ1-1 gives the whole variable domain SQTIHQWPATLVQPVGSPLSLECTVEGTSNPNLYWYRQAAGRGLQLLFYSVGIGQISSEVPQNLSASRPQDRQFILSSKKLLLSDSGFYLCAWSLMNTEAFFGQGTRLTVV.

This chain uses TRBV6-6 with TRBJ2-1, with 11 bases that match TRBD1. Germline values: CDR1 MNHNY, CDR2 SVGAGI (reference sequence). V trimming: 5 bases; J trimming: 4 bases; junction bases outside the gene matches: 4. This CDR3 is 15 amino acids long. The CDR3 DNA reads TGTGCCAGCAGTCCAGGACAGGGGGCGTACAATGAGCAGTTCTTC. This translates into CASSPGQGAYNEQFF.

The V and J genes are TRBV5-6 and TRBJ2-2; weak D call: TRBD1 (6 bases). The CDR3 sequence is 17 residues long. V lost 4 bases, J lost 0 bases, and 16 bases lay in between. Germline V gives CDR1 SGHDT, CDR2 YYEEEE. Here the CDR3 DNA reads TGTGCCAGCAGCGTGGGCCCCAGGGGACCGAACACCGGGGAGCTGTTTTTT. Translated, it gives CASSVGPRGPNTGELFF. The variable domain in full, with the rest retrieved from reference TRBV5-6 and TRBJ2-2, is DAGVTQSPTHLIKTRGQQVTLRCSPKSGHDTVSWYQQALGQGPQFIFQYYEEEERQRGNFPDRFSGHQFPNYSSELNVNALLLGDSALYLCASSVGPRGPNTGELFFGEGSRLTVL.

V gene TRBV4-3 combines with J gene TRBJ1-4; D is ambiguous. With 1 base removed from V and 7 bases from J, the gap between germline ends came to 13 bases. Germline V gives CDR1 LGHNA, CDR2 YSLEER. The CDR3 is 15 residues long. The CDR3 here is CASSQALGFGEKLFF. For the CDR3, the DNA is TGCGCCAGCAGCCAAGCTTTGGGTTTCGGTGAAAAACTGTTTTTT.

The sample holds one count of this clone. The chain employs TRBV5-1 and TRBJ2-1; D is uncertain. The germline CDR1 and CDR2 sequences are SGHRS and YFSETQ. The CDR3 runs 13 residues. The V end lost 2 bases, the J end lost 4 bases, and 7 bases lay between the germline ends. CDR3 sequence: CASSLREYNEQFF. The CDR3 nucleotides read TGCGCCAGCAGCTTAAGAGAGTACAATGAGCAGTTCTTC.

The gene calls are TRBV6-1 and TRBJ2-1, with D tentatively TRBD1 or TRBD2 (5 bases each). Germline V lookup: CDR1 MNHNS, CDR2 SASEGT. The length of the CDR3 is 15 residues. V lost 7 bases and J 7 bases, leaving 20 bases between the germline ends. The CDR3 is CASNTGTLGVNEQFF. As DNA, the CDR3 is TGTGCCAGCAATACCGGGACCCTAGGGGTGAATGAGCAGTTCTTC.

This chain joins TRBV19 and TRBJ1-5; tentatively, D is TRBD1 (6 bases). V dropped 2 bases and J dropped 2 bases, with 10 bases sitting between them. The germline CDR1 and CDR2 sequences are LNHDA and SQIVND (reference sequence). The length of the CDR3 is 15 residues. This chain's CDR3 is CASSIWDKGNQPQHF. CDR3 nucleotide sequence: TGTGCCAGTAGTATATGGGACAAAGGCAATCAGCCCCAGCATTTT.